This T cell receptor beta chain emerged from a study of long-term antiretroviral therapy in people with HIV. Per germline, CDR1 ENHRY and CDR2 SYGVKD. CDR3 length equals 14 residues. Trimming stripped 11 bases from V and 7 bases from J, with 18 bases between. It was version v3.0 of the immunoSEQ assay that was run at survey level. Some clones are missing from TCRdb's copy, which holds only in-frame ones; the method was immunoSEQ multiplex PCR. The table records around 35,000 clones, 95% to 96% of them present only once. The clonotype originates from a man aged 30-40 years with HIV. This specimen consisted of unsorted PBMCs, obtained 6.5 to 6.6 years after starting antiretroviral therapy. The chain is built from TRBV10-3 and TRBJ1-6, with D tentatively TRBD1 (5 bases). CDR3 sequence: CASGPLGGNSPLHF. CDR3 DNA sequence: TGTGCCTCCGGACCCCTCGGGGGAAATTCACCCCTCCACTTT.